The 19 T cell receptor beta chains in this list originate from one sample, sequenced in a study of blood T cell repertoires in COVID-19. TCRdb keeps only in-frame clones here, not all; method: immunoSEQ multiplex PCR. The data contain 100,000 to 120,000 clones, roughly 80% of them singletons. Material for sequencing was peripheral blood. These receptors were collected from a woman in her thirties or forties with acute or convalescent COVID-19.

This chain joins TRBV3-1 (or the pseudogene TRBV3-2) and TRBJ1-1; the D gene is possibly TRBD1 (6 bases). Germline assignment: CDR1 LGHDT and CDR2 YNNKEL (reference sequence). The CDR3 loop spans 13 amino acids. V shed 3 bases and J shed 4 bases, with 9 bases lying between them. CDR3 DNA: TGTGCCAGCAGCCACGTGACAGGCACTGAAGCTTTCTTT. As protein: CASSHVTGTEAFF.

The chain employs TRBV5-6 and TRBJ1-2, with TRBD1 matching 7 bases. The CDR3 runs to 18 residues. Germline V gene data show CDR1 as SGHDT and CDR2 as YYEEEE. Trimming took 1 base from V and 4 from J; bases not matched to a gene: 16. CDR3 in amino acids: CASSLTSPIGGQIYGYTF. CDR3 in DNA: TGTGCCAGCAGCTTGACCTCACCTATAGGGGGACAGATCTATGGCTACACCTTC.

The chain employs TRBV2 and TRBJ2-5; the D is unclear. This CDR3 has 11 amino acids. The V end lost 5 bases, the J end lost 4 bases, and 5 bases lay between the germline ends. Germline V lookup: CDR1 SNHLY, CDR2 FYNNEI. DNA for the CDR3: TGTGCCAGCAGTTATCGAGAGACCCAGTACTTC. Its translation is CASSYRETQYF.

This clone was picked up one time. The gene calls are TRBV6-6 and TRBJ1-1; unclear D gene. CDR3 length: 14 amino acids. Trimming left V 2 bases short and J 2 bases short, with 9 bases between. Germline V gene lookup returns CDR1 MNHNY and CDR2 SVGAGI (reference sequence). The CDR3 reads CASSYAWRNTEAFF. As DNA, the CDR3 is TGTGCCAGCAGTTACGCGTGGAGAAACACTGAAGCTTTCTTT.

This chain links TRBV7-3 with TRBJ2-2; 7 positions agree with TRBD1. The V and J ends lost 6 bases and 4 bases, in that order; junction bases with no gene match: 5. The germline V gene encodes CDR1 SGHTA and CDR2 FQGTGA. The length of the CDR3 is 14 residues. The chain's CDR3 is CASRSTGSTGELFF. The DNA for the CDR3 is TGTGCCAGCAGGTCGACAGGGTCCACCGGGGAGCTGTTTTTT.

This chain joins TRBV11-2 and TRBJ2-7; a weak D match, TRBD2 (6 bases). Looked up from germline, CDR1 is SGHAT and CDR2 is FQNNGV. Trimming left V 4 bases short and J 4 bases short, with 17 bases between. This CDR3 region has 15 residues. The CDR3 region is CASSSGRGLSYEQYF. Here the CDR3 DNA reads TGTGCCAGCAGCTCCGGTCGGGGACTGTCTTACGAGCAGTACTTC. Together with reference TRBV11-2 and TRBJ2-7, the CDR3 gives the full variable domain: EAGVAQSPRYKIIEKRQSVAFWCNPISGHATLYWYQQILGQGPKLLIQFQNNGVVDDSQLPKDRFSAERLKGVDSTLKIQPAKLEDSAVYLCASSSGRGLSYEQYFGPGTRLTVT.

The rearrangement uses TRBV18 and TRBJ1-5; D is possibly TRBD1 (5 bases). From germline, CDR1 is KGHSH and CDR2 LQKENI. There are 15 residues in the CDR3. Trimming pared 1 base from V and 5 bases from J, leaving 12 bases between. The CDR3 protein is CASSPQGSGYQPQHF. The CDR3 DNA sequence: TGTGCCAGCTCACCACAGGGGTCAGGGTATCAGCCCCAGCATTTT. Drawing the rest from reference TRBV18 and TRBJ1-5, the complete variable domain is NAGVMQNPRHLVRRRGQEARLRCSPMKGHSHVYWYRQLPEEGLKFMVYLQKENIIDESGMPKERFSAEFPKEGPSILRIQQVVRGDSAAYFCASSPQGSGYQPQHFGDGTRLSIL.

This chain connects TRBV30 to TRBJ1-3; perhaps TRBD1 as D (6 bases). V was clipped by 4 bases and J by 2 bases, with 15 bases between them. Germline assignment: CDR1 GTSNPN and CDR2 SVGIG (reference sequence). The CDR3 totals 15 residues. CDR3 loop: CAWKFQGGTGNTIYF. The CDR3 DNA is TGTGCCTGGAAATTCCAAGGGGGAACTGGAAACACCATATATTTT.

The chain employs TRBV5-4 and TRBJ2-1, with D possibly matching TRBD2 (7 bases). V lost 1 base and J lost 6, with 14 bases in between. This CDR3 contains 15 residues. Germline loops: CDR1 SGHNT, CDR2 YYREEE (reference sequence). The CDR3 region is CASSLLGGRSNEQFF. CDR3 sequence (DNA): TGTGCCAGCAGCTTGTTGGGGGGGCGCTCCAATGAGCAGTTCTTC. The whole variable domain, filled in from reference TRBV5-4 and TRBJ2-1, reads ETGVTQSPTHLIKTRGQQVTLRCSSQSGHNTVSWYQQALGQGPQFIFQYYREEENGRGNFPPRFSGLQFPNYSSELNVNALELDDSALYLCASSLLGGRSNEQFFGPGTRLTVL.

The chain recombines TRBV3-1 (or the pseudogene TRBV3-2) with TRBJ1-5; the D gene is possibly TRBD1 (5 bases). The germline gives CDR1 LGHDT, CDR2 YNNKEL (reference sequence). The CDR3 contains 16 residues. V was trimmed by 7 bases and J by 0 bases, leaving 16 bases between them. The CDR3 DNA sequence: TGTGCCAGCATCCCAACCCAGGGCTATAGCAATCAGCCCCAGCATTTT. It translates to CASIPTQGYSNQPQHF.

In its sample, this clone was seen many times. This chain joins TRBV10-1 and TRBJ2-3, with a tentative D call TRBD1 (5 bases). The CDR3 is 15 residues long. Germline V gene lookup returns CDR1 WNHNN and CDR2 SYGVQD (reference sequence). The V gene lost 3 bases and the J gene lost 9 bases, with 19 bases spanning the gap. In nucleotides, the CDR3 is TGCGCCAGCAGTGATGTGTCCGAGGCAGGGATGACGCAGTATTTT. It codes for CASSDVSEAGMTQYF.

The gene calls are TRBV27 and TRBJ2-2; 9 nucleotides agree with TRBD2. V gave up 5 bases and J gave up 3 bases; unmatched junction bases: 7. Germline CDR1 is MNHEY and CDR2 is SMNVEV (reference sequence). CDR3 size: 16 residues. CDR3 in DNA: TGTGCCAGCAGTCCAATAGCGGGGGCCTACACCGGGGAGCTGTTTTTT. This sequence encodes CASSPIAGAYTGELFF.

The table lists this clone with a count of one. The CDR3 here is CASHPRVRGETQYF. The CDR3, as DNA: TGTGCCAGCCATCCACGGGTGAGAGGAGAGACCCAGTACTTC. The V call is TRBV18, the J call TRBJ2-5; D is undetermined. CDR3 length: 14 residues. Trimming took 8 bases from V and 4 from J, leaving 17 bases between them. The germline V gene encodes CDR1 KGHSH and CDR2 LQKENI.

V and J are TRBV7-8 and TRBJ1-6; D gene uncertain. V was pared by 3 bases and J by 7 bases, with 13 bases between. The germline V gene encodes CDR1 SGHVS and CDR2 FQNEAQ. CDR3 length equals 15 residues. The DNA of the CDR3 is TGTGCCAGCAGCTTGGGTATCGGGTGGAATTCACCCCTCCACTTT. Encoded protein: CASSLGIGWNSPLHF. The variable domain in full, with the rest retrieved from reference TRBV7-8 and TRBJ1-6, is GAGVSQSPRYKVAKRGQDVALRCDPISGHVSLFWYQQALGQGPEFLTYFQNEAQLDKSGLPSDRFFAERPEGSVSTLKIQRTQQEDSAVYLCASSLGIGWNSPLHFGNGTRLTVT.

The V gene is TRBV2, the J gene TRBJ2-2; 14 bases agree with TRBD2. The CDR3 has 15 residues. V was clipped by 7 bases and J by 4 bases; unmatched bases: 2. Germline V gene sequence: CDR1 SNHLY, CDR2 FYNNEI. Here the CDR3 reads CASNGLAGGTGELFF. Written as DNA, the CDR3 is TGTGCCAGCAACGGACTAGCGGGGGGCACCGGGGAGCTGTTTTTT. Using reference TRBV2 and TRBJ2-2 for the parts outside the CDR3, the full variable domain is EPEVTQTPSHQVTQMGQEVILRCVPISNHLYFYWYRQILGQKVEFLVSFYNNEISEKSEIFDDQFSVERPDGSNFTLKIRSTKLEDSAMYFCASNGLAGGTGELFFGEGSRLTVL.

The V and J genes are TRBV9 and TRBJ2-1; TRBD2 might be the D (7 bases). Trimming took 0 bases from V and 6 from J, leaving 13 bases between them. CDR1 is SGDLS and CDR2 is YYNGEE in the germline V gene. The CDR3 runs to 15 residues. The CDR3 here is CASSVGRGGANEQFF. The CDR3 region has the DNA TGTGCCAGCAGCGTAGGGAGAGGGGGGGCCAATGAGCAGTTCTTC.

This clone is a singleton in its sample. The chain couples TRBV3-1 (or the pseudogene TRBV3-2) to TRBJ2-1; 7 bases align to TRBD1. Germline V gene data show CDR1 as LGHDT and CDR2 as YNNKEL (reference sequence). The CDR3 has 19 amino acids. With V trimmed by 4 bases and J by 7 bases, 22 bases remained unmatched. CDR3 protein: CASSLYTGAKTLLGNEQFF. Written as DNA, the CDR3 is TGTGCCAGCAGCCTATATACAGGGGCCAAAACCCTTCTTGGGAATGAGCAGTTCTTC.

The J gene is TRBJ2-5, the V gene TRBV7-2; 7 bases are a match to TRBD2. J gave up 9 bases and V 1 base, and 8 bases lay outside the gene matches. CDR1 SGHTA and CDR2 FQGNSA come from the germline V gene. The CDR3 consists of 14 residues. The CDR3 is CASSLVSLGGAQYF. In nucleotides, the CDR3 is TGTGCCAGCAGCTTAGTTTCGCTGGGGGGGGCCCAGTACTTC.

The chain joins TRBV5-1 to TRBJ1-6; 7 nucleotides match TRBD1. With 4 bases clipped from V and 14 bases from J, the junction kept 12 bases outside the gene matches. In germline, CDR1 is SGHRS, CDR2 YFSETQ. The CDR3 has 14 residues. The CDR3 here is CASSPRDSARTLHF. CDR3 in DNA: TGCGCCAGCAGCCCCCGGGACAGTGCTCGGACCCTCCACTTT.